This TCR beta chain was sequenced during a study of identifying expanded T cells in peripheral blood. Study outcomes and limitations: Clone count variance between roughly 2-week samples rose with total template count.

Worth noting for this clone: No antigen is known for it.

Germline V gene lookup returns CDR1 MNHNS and CDR2 SASEGT. The V end lost 1 base, the J end lost 0 bases, and 4 bases lay between the germline ends. The CDR3 totals 15 residues. Produced via immunoSEQ multiplex PCR; TCRdb's table is partial and in-frame only. The top ten clones hold around 4.3% of a sample with 85,000 to 95,000 clones, almost 90% of them seen once. This clonotype was obtained from a person between 18 and 69 years old in good health. This chain joins TRBV6-1 and TRBJ2-6; D is unclear. The sample taken for sequencing was blood. CDR3 DNA: TGTGCCAGCAGTGAAGGGGGCTCTGGGGCCAACGTCCTGACTTTC. As protein: CASSEGGSGANVLTF.